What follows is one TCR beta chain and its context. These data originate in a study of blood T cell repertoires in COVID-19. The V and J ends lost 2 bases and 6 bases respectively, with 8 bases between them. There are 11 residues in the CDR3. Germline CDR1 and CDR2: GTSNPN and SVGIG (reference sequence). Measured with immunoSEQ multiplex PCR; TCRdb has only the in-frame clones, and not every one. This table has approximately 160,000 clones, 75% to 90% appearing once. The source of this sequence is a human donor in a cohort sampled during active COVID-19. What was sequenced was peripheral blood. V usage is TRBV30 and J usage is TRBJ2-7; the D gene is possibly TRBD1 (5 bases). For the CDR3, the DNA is TGTGCCTGGAGTTCAGGGCCCGAGCAGTACTTC. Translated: CAWSSGPEQYF. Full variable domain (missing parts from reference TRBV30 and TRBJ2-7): SQTIHQWPATLVQPVGSPLSLECTVEGTSNPNLYWYRQAAGRGLQLLFYSVGIGQISSEVPQNLSASRPQDRQFILSSKKLLLSDSGFYLCAWSSGPEQYFGPGTRLTVT.